This T cell receptor (beta chain) was sequenced for a study of neurological immune-mediated disorders. Study observations and caveats: Multiple sclerosis was found to have the least TCR clonal expansion, below healthy controls, and HTLV-1-associated myelopathy the most.

This CDR3 is built from 15 residues. V lost 6 bases, J lost 15 bases, and 29 bases lay in between. CDR1 DFQATT and CDR2 SNEGSKA come from the germline V gene (reference sequence). In this sample, this clonotype turned up many times. Its antigen is undetermined. TCRdb reanalysed the 5' RACE reads using MiXCR and keeps one entry per CDR3 protein. This table holds some 50,000 distinct CDR3 sequences, around 17% found once. This clonotype originated in a man aged 55 to 69 in good health. The gene calls are TRBV20-1 and TRBJ1-4, with D unclear. The specimen was PBMCs. CDR3 in amino acids: CSALFGRLEGKSMFF. CDR3 DNA sequence: TGCAGTGCATTGTTTGGACGGCTTGAGGGAAAAAGTATGTTTTTT.